These 20 T cell receptor beta chains were all obtained from the same sample, sequenced in a study of blood T cells in healthy people across ages. A second roughly 6 to 11 cycle PCR used barcoded and J-beta primers. Via MiXCR, TCRdb re-called the 5' RACE reads, giving one row per CDR3 protein. The sample lists around 800,000 distinct CDR3 sequences, roughly 50% occurring once. The sample comprised blood. All receptors come from a man older than 75 in good health.

This chain links TRBV12-5 with TRBJ2-4; D possibly matches TRBD1 or TRBD2 (5 bases each). The J call is doubtful: the DNA matches TRBJ2-5 better. CDR3 size: 15 residues. Looked up from germline, CDR1 is LGHNT and CDR2 is FRNRAP. This CDR3 is CASGLGIEGRETQYF. CDR3 nucleotides: TGTGCTAGTGGTTTGGGGATCGAGGGGCGAGAGACCCAGTACTTC.

J is TRBJ2-1 and V is TRBV10-3; a possible D gene is TRBD2 (6 bases). Germline CDR1 reads ENHRY; CDR2 reads SYGVKD. The CDR3 has 15 amino acids. Trimming took off 3 bases at V and 4 bases at J, with 13 bases between the two ends. The CDR3 reads CAISDSGGSYNEQFF. CDR3 nucleotide sequence: TGTGCCATCAGTGATAGCGGAGGGAGTTACAATGAGCAGTTCTTC.

The chain uses TRBV5-6 and TRBJ2-2; D unresolved. The CDR3 totals 12 residues. The germline V gene has CDR1 SGHDT and CDR2 YYEEEE. V shed 7 bases and J shed 6 bases, with 10 bases lying between them. CDR3 amino acids: CASALGPGELFF. The CDR3 coding sequence is TGTGCCAGCGCCTTAGGGCCCGGGGAGCTGTTTTTT.

On this clonotype itself: One end of the junction varies from germline; a read error may be responsible. This sequence joins TRBV10-3 and TRBJ2-1; 7 bases line up with TRBD2. The CDR3 loop spans 14 amino acids. Germline V gene data show CDR1 as ENHRY and CDR2 as SYGVKD. The CDR3, as DNA: TGTGCCATCAGTCGGGAAGTAGCGGGCCGAATCGTGTACTTC. Translating it yields CAISREVAGRIVYF.

The chain combines TRBV29-1 with TRBJ2-5; the match to TRBD2 covers 13 bases. The CDR3 sequence is 16 residues long. V lost 2 bases and J lost 11; bases outside the gene matches: 14. The germline CDR1 and CDR2 sequences are SQVTM and ANQGSEA. The CDR3 loop is CSVELRTSGRFGEQYF. The CDR3 DNA reads as TGCAGCGTTGAACTCAGGACTAGCGGGAGATTCGGTGAGCAGTACTTC.

This clonotype was seen more than once but under ten times. This chain connects TRBV6-2 or TRBV6-3 to TRBJ2-7; unclear D gene. The CDR3 has 14 amino acids. The V end was cut by 0 bases, the J end by 2 bases, with 8 bases between. The germline V gene has CDR1 MNHEY and CDR2 SVGEGT. CDR3 in amino acids: CASSYSLVTYEQYF. The CDR3, as DNA: TGTGCCAGCAGTTACTCCTTAGTAACCTACGAGCAGTACTTC.

A few counts support this clonotype. The junction departs from germline at one end; a sequencing error may be responsible. V and J are TRBV3-1 and TRBJ1-5, with D unresolved. Germline V gene sequence: CDR1 LGHDT, CDR2 YNNKEL (reference sequence). CDR3 length: 13 amino acids. CDR3 region: CASSQVGNQPQHF. CDR3 bases: TGCGCCAGCAGCCAAGTGGGCAATCAGCCCCAGCATTTT.

V gene TRBV20-1 combines with J gene TRBJ2-7; the D gene could be TRBD1 or TRBD2 (6 bases each). The CDR3 is made up of 15 amino acids. Between the trimmed V and J ends, which lost 3 bases and 1 base, there was a span of 16 bases. Germline loops: CDR1 DFQATT, CDR2 SNEGSKA (reference sequence). CDR3 DNA sequence: TGCAGTGCTAGCAAGGGGGGAGGTTGGTCCTACGAGCAGTACTTC. Encoded protein: CSASKGGGWSYEQYF.

The chain couples TRBV20-1 to TRBJ2-7; 10 positions match TRBD2. Germline CDR1 is DFQATT and CDR2 is SNEGSKA (reference sequence). V shed 3 bases and J 5 bases; nucleotides not matched to a gene: 13. The CDR3 runs to 16 residues. The CDR3 region is CSASRPGTSVSHEQYF. For the CDR3, the DNA is TGCAGTGCTAGTCGGCCCGGGACTAGCGTTTCCCACGAGCAGTACTTC.

This chain links TRBV19 with TRBJ2-3; 7 nucleotides line up with TRBD1. V lost 8 bases and J lost 0; bases outside the gene matches: 5. This CDR3 region has 14 residues. Germline CDR1 LNHDA, CDR2 SQIVND (reference sequence). The CDR3 is CASHRDRSTDTQYF. The CDR3 DNA sequence: TGTGCCAGTCACCGGGACAGAAGCACAGATACGCAGTATTTT.

The CDR3 loop reads CASSYGQGVNTQYF. DNA for the CDR3: TGTGCCAGCAGTTACGGACAGGGTGTGAATACGCAGTATTTT. The chain is built from TRBV6-5 and TRBJ2-3; 8 bases map to TRBD1. This CDR3 comprises 14 residues. J lost 7 bases, V lost 2 bases, and 5 bases had no gene match. The germline CDR1 and CDR2 sequences are MNHEY and SVGAGI.

CDR3 bases: TGCAGTGCTAGTGATCCGCGGGTCAACTATGGCTACACCTTC. It specifies CSASDPRVNYGYTF. This rearrangement joins TRBV20-1 to TRBJ1-2; D gene ambiguous. Looked up from germline, CDR1 is DFQATT and CDR2 is SNEGSKA (reference sequence). The CDR3 extends over 14 amino acids. Trimming stripped 3 bases from V and 2 bases from J, with 13 bases between.

The table lists this clonotype with a count of one. The chain employs TRBV3-1 and TRBJ2-4; D gene unclear. The CDR3 length is 11 residues. Germline V lookup: CDR1 LGHDT, CDR2 YNNKEL (reference sequence). Trimming took 5 bases from V and 15 from J, leaving 14 bases between them. The CDR3 sequence is CASSYSYELYF. The CDR3 coding sequence is TGTGCCAGCAGCTACTCGTATGAGCTGTACTTC.

This chain connects TRBV7-6 to TRBJ2-1, with 13 bases lining up with TRBD2. The CDR3 is 19 residues long. The trim removed 6 bases at V and 0 bases at J, leaving 11 bases unmatched. CDR1 is SGHVS and CDR2 is FNYEAQ in the germline V gene. CDR3 in DNA: TGTGCCAGCAGTCGAAGGGGACTAGCGGGAAAGGTCTCCTACAATGAGCAGTTCTTC. Protein sequence: CASSRRGLAGKVSYNEQFF. Looking up the rest from reference TRBV7-6 and TRBJ2-1 gives the full variable domain: GAGVSQSPRYKVTKRGQDVALRCDPISGHVSLYWYRQALGQGPEFLTYFNYEAQQDKSGLPNDRFSAERPEGSISTLTIQRTEQRDSAMYRCASSRRGLAGKVSYNEQFFGPGTRLTVL.

The chain links TRBV6-1 to TRBJ1-6, with D possibly being TRBD1 (6 bases). V was pared by 10 bases and J by 0 bases, with 13 bases between. The CDR3 sequence is 15 residues long. The germline CDR1 and CDR2 sequences are MNHNS and SASEGT. This chain's CDR3 is CAIRDNDSYNSPLHF. The CDR3 bases are TGTGCCATCCGGGACAACGACTCCTATAATTCACCCCTCCACTTT.

This clonotype appeared a few times. The chain carries TRBV12-3 or TRBV12-4 and TRBJ2-1; D call uncertain. Trimming removed 6 bases from V and 9 bases from J, with 15 bases in between. The CDR3 extends over 13 amino acids. CDR3 bases: TGTGCCAGCAGCCCCCAAGTAGCTGGTGAGCAGTTCTTC. It translates to CASSPQVAGEQFF.

This clonotype turned up a few times. The chain recombines TRBV15 with TRBJ2-1; no clear D gene. This CDR3 comprises 15 residues. V dropped 0 bases and J dropped 4 bases, with 10 bases sitting between them. Germline V CDR1 and CDR2: LNHNV, YYDKDF (reference sequence). The CDR3 bases are TGTGCCACCAGCAGAGAGGACGATTTTTACAATGAGCAGTTCTTC. Its protein product is CATSREDDFYNEQFF.

The gene calls are TRBV20-1 and TRBJ1-2; 7 positions match TRBD1. Trimming at V came to 3 bases and at J to 5 bases, leaving 9 bases not matched to a gene. Germline V gene sequence: CDR1 DFQATT, CDR2 SNEGSKA (reference sequence). The CDR3 is 14 amino acids. CDR3 sequence: CSASTAGTAYGYTF. The DNA of the CDR3 is TGCAGTGCTAGTACCGCCGGGACAGCTTATGGCTACACCTTC.

There are a few counts of this clonotype. This chain connects TRBV6-1 to TRBJ2-5; the D gene could be TRBD1 or TRBD2 (5 bases each). The J call is in doubt because the DNA end fits TRBJ2-7 better. Germline-derived CDR1 and CDR2 are MNHNS and SASEGT. The CDR3 is made up of 13 amino acids. CDR3 in DNA: TGTGCCTCCCACCGGGGACCCAACCACGAGCAGTACTTC. Encoded protein: CASHRGPNHEQYF.

This chain links TRBV6-2 or TRBV6-3 with TRBJ2-5; TRBD2 agrees at 11 bases. J was trimmed by 4 bases and V by 2 bases; bases with no gene match: 6. The length of the CDR3 is 16 residues. Per germline, CDR1 MNHEY and CDR2 SVGEGT. DNA for the CDR3: TGTGCCAGCAGTTACGGGCTAGCGGGAGGCCGAGAGACCCAGTACTTC. Translation gives CASSYGLAGGRETQYF.